This T cell receptor beta chain was sequenced for a study of blood T cell repertoires in COVID-19 (dated by TCRdb to 2018 to 2020). Looking at the study overall: Samples from collaborators originated in the United States, Italy and Spain and spanned both the acute and convalescent phases of COVID-19. The prospective study material was composed of cDNA or gDNA derived from T cells, B-cell-depleted T cells, or PBMCs. The dataset comprised deeply sampled blood TCRbeta repertoires from subjects exposed to, actively infected with, or recovered from COVID-19. A freely available public database, intended as a resource for researchers studying the immune response to SARS-CoV-2, is where the repertoires were released. The samples were drawn from two sources: the first 160 participants of the ongoing ImmuneRACE study, and approximately 1,300 subjects contributed by 6 global collaborators. Sample metadata almost always included a de-identified subject ID, COVID-19 status, age in years and sex. Where available, HLA class I and class II types were taken from metadata supplied by the sample provider and were not determined by assay-based typing.

The immunoSEQ Assay, a bias-controlled multiplex PCR, was used to amplify TCRbeta CDR3 regions from genomic DNA. As for the original processing: The number of nucleated cells in each sample was estimated by amplification of reference gene primers within the assay. To quantify the absolute abundance of each unique TCRbeta CDR3 rearrangement, sequence reads were collapsed and filtered. Productive Simpson clonality was computed per sample as the square root of Simpson's diversity index over productive rearrangements. The table was pulled from immuneACCESS by TCRdb, which kept in-frame rearrangements only. Such tables lose some clones; where checked, under half of the loss comes from unresolved V genes, and the rest has no known cause. Clone size and the V and J calls come from that table; the DNA yielded D and trimming. This sample lists a few hundred thousand clones; roughly four fifths were detected once. In total, the top ten clones hold less than 3.5% of the sample.

Per the germline V gene, SGHRS is the CDR1 and YFSETQ is the CDR2. Its CDR3 holds 15 amino acids, cysteine through phenylalanine. Kept here is only the CDR3 DNA, which spans 45 bases and is read in frame from base 1. Clipping removes 4 bases from V and 5 bases from J, with 10 as the unmatched junction base count. What the authors observed across the whole study: Clinical and demographic metadata were provided uncurated, with the amount varying by source and participant.

Each collaborating institution followed its own protocols to collect whole blood in K2EDTA tubes. For TCRbeta analysis, collaborators shipped samples in one of three forms: frozen whole blood, isolated PBMCs, or DNA extracted from either of those sample types. Worth noting for this clone: No cognate antigen has been identified for it. No base-level quality is on record; no much larger clone is a single base apart.

The source material was peripheral blood. This sequence was found in a woman aged 18-30 years with acute or convalescent COVID-19. The chain is encoded by TRBV5-1 joined to TRBJ2-5, with 8 middle bases fitting TRBD2. The nucleotides read TGCGCCAGCAGCCCCAGGACTAGCTCATTGGAGACCCAGTACTTC. Protein translation: CASSPRTSSLETQYF.